Listed here are 26 T cell receptor beta chains from one sample, sequenced in a study of radiotherapy plus CTLA-4 blockade in lung cancer. Profiling relied on immunoSEQ multiplex PCR, and the TCRdb table lists in-frame clones only, not all of them. The sample holds 75,000 to 100,000 clones, 80% to 90% seen once. This specimen consisted of peripheral blood, obtained from a patient treated with radiotherapy plus ipilimumab. These receptors originate from a human donor with non-small cell lung cancer that progressed on radiotherapy plus ipilimumab.

The gene calls are TRBV18 and TRBJ2-5; D call uncertain. CDR1 and CDR2 (germline): KGHSH, LQKENI. The CDR3 consists of 14 residues. V lost 2 bases and J 0 bases, leaving 7 bases between the germline ends. The CDR3 sequence is CASSPVRYQETQYF. The CDR3 nucleotides read TGTGCCAGCTCACCAGTAAGGTACCAAGAGACCCAGTACTTC.

The chain is built from TRBV7-8 and TRBJ2-2; TRBD1 might be the D (6 bases). Germline CDR1 SGHVS, CDR2 FQNEAQ. The germline V and J ends were trimmed by 2 bases and 4 bases, with 11 bases remaining between them. The CDR3 has 15 amino acids. CDR3 sequence (DNA): TGTGCCAGCAGCTTAAACAGGGTAGTCACCGGGGAGCTGTTTTTT. Protein sequence: CASSLNRVVTGELFF.

The chain combines TRBV9 with TRBJ2-1; 8 nucleotides agree with TRBD2. J lost 8 bases, V lost 1 base, and 8 bases had no gene match. From germline, CDR1 is SGDLS and CDR2 YYNGEE. This CDR3 has 15 residues. The CDR3 reads CASSVFSSGRYEQFF. The CDR3 region has the DNA TGTGCCAGCAGCGTATTTTCTAGCGGGCGCTATGAGCAGTTCTTC. Full variable domain (rest looked up from reference TRBV9 and TRBJ2-1): DSGVTQTPKHLITATGQRVTLRCSPRSGDLSVYWYQQSLDQGLQFLIQYYNGEERAKGNILERFSAQQFPDLHSELNLSSLELGDSALYFCASSVFSSGRYEQFFGPGTRLTVL.

This clone has just one count. The chain recombines TRBV5-1 with TRBJ1-2, with a possible D match to TRBD1 (6 bases). The CDR3 spans 14 residues. The germline V and J ends were trimmed by 0 bases and 6 bases, with 12 bases remaining between them. CDR1 and CDR2 from the germline V gene are SGHRS and YFSETQ. The CDR3 is CASSLAGEKHGYTF. DNA of the CDR3: TGCGCCAGCAGCTTGGCAGGGGAGAAACATGGCTACACCTTC.

The V call is TRBV28, the J call TRBJ1-1; weak D call: TRBD1 (6 bases). The germline V and J ends were trimmed by 6 bases and 10 bases, with 24 bases remaining between them. The CDR3 covers 15 residues. CDR1 and CDR2 from the germline V gene are MDHEN and SYDVKM. CDR3 in DNA: TGTGCCAGCAGGGCTCCCGGGGGGCCCAACGTAGGAGCTTTCTTT. It translates to CASRAPGGPNVGAFF.

The V call is TRBV19, the J call TRBJ2-4, with TRBD1 identical over 11 bases. CDR3 length equals 15 residues. With V trimmed by 3 bases and J by 8 bases, 6 bases remained unmatched. Germline V gene lookup returns CDR1 LNHDA and CDR2 SQIVND (reference sequence). This CDR3 is CASSIIPGQGDIQYF. The CDR3 DNA reads as TGTGCCAGTAGTATCATTCCGGGACAGGGGGACATTCAGTACTTC.

This sequence joins TRBV5-1 and TRBJ1-5, with D tentatively TRBD1 (5 bases). The V end was cut by 0 bases, the J end by 7 bases, with 8 bases between. This CDR3 is 13 amino acids long. Germline loops: CDR1 SGHRS, CDR2 YFSETQ. The CDR3 here is CASSLEGEQPQHF. The CDR3 DNA is TGCGCCAGCAGCTTGGAAGGGGAGCAGCCCCAGCATTTT.

The genes are TRBV29-1 and TRBJ2-2, with TRBD1 matching over 8 bases. V dropped 7 bases and J dropped 8; count of bases not matched to a gene: 6. The CDR3 length is 12 residues. Germline V lookup: CDR1 SQVTM, CDR2 ANQGSEA. This chain's CDR3 is CSARTGSGELFF. CDR3 coding DNA: TGCAGCGCCAGGACAGGGAGTGGGGAGCTGTTTTTT.

The chain has TRBV14 and TRBJ2-1, with 11 bases identical to TRBD2. CDR1 SGHDN and CDR2 FVKESK come from the germline V gene. The CDR3 spans 16 residues. J gave up 7 bases and V 4 bases, and 9 bases lay outside the gene matches. CDR3 in amino acids: CASSPGTSGSWNEQFF. Here the CDR3 DNA reads TGTGCCAGCAGCCCAGGAACTAGCGGGAGTTGGAATGAGCAGTTCTTC.

This clone was counted once. This chain connects TRBV19 to TRBJ1-3; D is perhaps TRBD1 (5 bases). Germline V CDR1 and CDR2: LNHDA, SQIVND (reference sequence). The CDR3 runs 14 residues. Trimming cost V 6 bases and J 2 bases, with 11 bases left between them. The CDR3 coding sequence is TGTGCCAGTAGAACGACAGAGACTGGAAACACCATATATTTT. It is translated as CASRTTETGNTIYF.

The rearrangement uses TRBV30 and TRBJ2-5; possibly TRBD1 for D (8 bases). The CDR3 runs to 17 residues. The germline CDR1 and CDR2 sequences are GTSNPN and SVGIG (reference sequence). Trimming took off 2 bases at V and 5 bases at J, with 24 bases between the two ends. CDR3 DNA: TGTGCCTGGAGTCGAGGAGGAAGGACAGGGCGGGGGGAGACCCAGTACTTC. It specifies CAWSRGGRTGRGETQYF.

The chain is built from TRBV7-6 and TRBJ2-7; D possibly corresponds to TRBD1 (5 bases). Germline V gives CDR1 SGHVS, CDR2 FNYEAQ. CDR3 length equals 14 residues. V lost 5 bases to trimming and J lost 7 bases, with 18 bases between them. The chain's CDR3 is CASSLTFQGREQYF. As DNA, the CDR3 is TGTGCCAGCAGCCTCACCTTTCAGGGTCGGGAGCAGTACTTC. Together with reference TRBV7-6 and TRBJ2-7, the CDR3 gives the full variable domain: GAGVSQSPRYKVTKRGQDVALRCDPISGHVSLYWYRQALGQGPEFLTYFNYEAQQDKSGLPNDRFSAERPEGSISTLTIQRTEQRDSAMYRCASSLTFQGREQYFGPGTRLTVT.

This chain connects TRBV19 to TRBJ2-2; D uncertain. Germline V gene lookup returns CDR1 LNHDA and CDR2 SQIVND (reference sequence). This CDR3 spans 15 amino acids. V lost 9 bases, J lost 0 bases, and 14 bases lay in between. DNA for the CDR3: TGTGCCAGCCAACTCCTCCCCGCGAACACCGGGGAGCTGTTTTTT. Translation: CASQLLPANTGELFF. The full variable domain, in which reference TRBV19 and TRBJ2-2 provide the parts outside the CDR3, is DGGITQSPKYLFRKEGQNVTLSCEQNLNHDAMYWYRQDPGQGLRLIYYSQIVNDFQKGDIAEGYSVSREKKESFPLTVTSAQKNPTAFYLCASQLLPANTGELFFGEGSRLTVL.

The CDR3 region is CASSLDHQSGEQYF. CDR3 nucleotides: TGTGCCAGCAGCTTAGATCATCAATCGGGCGAGCAGTACTTC. The chain carries TRBV11-1 and TRBJ2-5; D is unclear. The DNA end is more similar to TRBJ2-7, so the J call may be wrong. CDR1 is SGHAT and CDR2 is FQDESV in the germline V gene (reference sequence). This CDR3 region has 14 residues.

The CDR3 loop reads CASSSGGGPNYGYTF. In nucleotides, the CDR3 is TGTGCCAGCAGCTCCGGCGGGGGGCCTAACTATGGCTACACCTTC. This chain uses TRBV21-1 with TRBJ1-2. TRBV21-1 is recorded as a pseudogene. This CDR3 has 15 residues.

The chain has TRBV6-1 and TRBJ2-1, with 8 bases fitting TRBD2. The germline gives CDR1 MNHNS, CDR2 SASEGT. The ends lost 7 bases at V and 10 bases at J; junction bases unmatched: 6. This CDR3 is 12 amino acids long. CDR3 region: CASTMTSAEQFF. The CDR3 DNA reads TGTGCCAGCACCATGACTAGCGCGGAGCAGTTCTTC.

This rearrangement joins TRBV11-2 to TRBJ2-5; 7 nucleotides agree with TRBD2. V dropped 6 bases and J dropped 1; count of bases not matched to a gene: 2. Germline assignment: CDR1 SGHAT and CDR2 FQNNGV. This CDR3 comprises 13 residues. The CDR3 region is CASSRGGQETQYF. The CDR3 DNA reads as TGTGCCAGCAGTCGCGGGGGCCAAGAGACCCAGTACTTC.

The chain is built from TRBV5-8 and TRBJ1-2; 7 nucleotides agree with TRBD1. Trimming removed 5 bases from V and 7 bases from J; junction bases left unmatched: 5. Germline lookup yields CDR1 SGHTS and CDR2 YDEGEE. CDR3 length: 12 amino acids. The CDR3 nucleotides read TGTGCCAGCAGAGACAGGGCTGGTGGCTACACCTTC. Its translation is CASRDRAGGYTF.

V is TRBV30 and J is TRBJ1-3; D call uncertain. The V gene lost 5 bases and the J gene lost 2 bases, with 16 bases spanning the gap. This CDR3 region has 15 residues. CDR1 is GTSNPN and CDR2 is SVGIG in the germline V gene (reference sequence). As DNA, the CDR3 is TGTGCCTGGGGAAATCGACCATTAGCTGGAAACACCATATATTTT. Encoded protein: CAWGNRPLAGNTIYF.

V is TRBV5-1 and J is TRBJ1-5; D possibly corresponds to TRBD1 (5 bases). Germline CDR1 and CDR2: SGHRS and YFSETQ. V was cut by 0 bases and J by 2 bases, with 9 bases left in between. The CDR3 consists of 15 residues. CDR3: CASSLDGARNQPQHF. The CDR3 nucleotides read TGCGCCAGCAGCTTGGATGGGGCTCGCAATCAGCCCCAGCATTTT.

The chain uses TRBV5-1 and TRBJ2-1; maybe TRBD2 (5 bases). This CDR3 spans 14 amino acids. V was cut by 0 bases and J by 5 bases, with 9 bases left in between. The germline CDR1 and CDR2 sequences are SGHRS and YFSETQ. CDR3 region: CASSLESSNNEQFF. CDR3 nucleotide sequence: TGCGCCAGCAGCTTGGAGTCTAGCAACAATGAGCAGTTCTTC.

The rearrangement links TRBV25-1 to TRBJ2-1, with 9 bases identical to TRBD1. Germline CDR1 MGHDK, CDR2 SYGVNS. With 6 bases clipped from V and 1 base from J, the junction kept 1 base outside the gene matches. This CDR3 region has 14 residues. CDR3 region: CASRGQGSYNEQFF. Written as DNA, the CDR3 is TGTGCCAGCAGGGGACAGGGATCCTACAATGAGCAGTTCTTC. The full variable domain, rest sourced from reference TRBV25-1 and TRBJ2-1, is EADIYQTPRYLVIGTGKKITLECSQTMGHDKMYWYQQDPGMELHLIHYSYGVNSTEKGDLSSESTVSRIRTEHFPLTLESARPSHTSQYLCASRGQGSYNEQFFGPGTRLTVL.

The chain uses TRBV6-1 and TRBJ2-7; D not certain. There are 13 residues in the CDR3. Per germline, CDR1 MNHNS and CDR2 SASEGT. Trimming pared 6 bases from V and 0 bases from J, leaving 9 bases between. The CDR3 is CASSLPPSYEQYF. CDR3 DNA: TGTGCCAGCAGCCTGCCCCCCTCCTACGAGCAGTACTTC.

V is TRBV5-1 and J is TRBJ2-5; 7 nucleotides align to TRBD2. Trimming at V came to 0 bases and at J to 3 bases, leaving 2 bases not matched to a gene. Germline V gene sequence: CDR1 SGHRS, CDR2 YFSETQ. The CDR3 runs 14 residues. CDR3 coding DNA: TGCGCCAGCAGCTTGGCGCTAGCGGAAGAGACCCAGTACTTC. Its translation is CASSLALAEETQYF. The entire variable domain, with the rest obtained from reference TRBV5-1 and TRBJ2-5, is as follows: KAGVTQTPRYLIKTRGQQVTLSCSPISGHRSVSWYQQTPGQGLQFLFEYFSETQRNKGNFPGRFSGRQFSNSRSEMNVSTLELGDSALYLCASSLALAEETQYFGPGTRLLVL.

The chain has TRBV4-1 and TRBJ1-1; TRBD1 is a possible D gene (5 bases). Trimming left V 0 bases short and J 0 bases short, with 8 bases between. CDR1 MGHRA and CDR2 YSYEKL come from the germline V gene. The CDR3 has 15 amino acids. The CDR3 is CASSQEGTMNTEAFF. As DNA, the CDR3 is TGCGCCAGCAGCCAAGAGGGGACCATGAACACTGAAGCTTTCTTT.

The chain carries TRBV6-1 and TRBJ2-7, with TRBD1 as a possible D gene (5 bases). This CDR3 has 11 amino acids. Germline CDR1 is MNHNS and CDR2 is SASEGT. The germline V and J ends were trimmed by 6 bases and 6 bases, with 9 bases remaining between them. The CDR3 region is CASRTGSEQYF. The CDR3 coding sequence is TGTGCCAGCAGAACAGGATCCGAGCAGTACTTC.